A single T cell receptor beta chain is shown here with its context. The antigen remains undetermined. The authors ran a second PCR of roughly 6 to 12 cycles using a sample-barcoded 5' primer and a J-beta primer mix. Each cDNA molecule carried a tag from a template-switch adaptor that contained 12 random nucleotides. TCRdb processed the 5' RACE reads anew with MiXCR; each CDR3 protein has one entry. This sample has roughly 560,000 distinct CDR3 sequences, with less than 25% found just once. The germline V and J ends were trimmed by 2 bases and 5 bases, with 10 bases remaining between them. Germline lookup yields CDR1 DFQATT and CDR2 SNEGSKA (reference sequence). CDR3 length: 13 amino acids. The data belong to a study of blood T cells in healthy people across ages. Study-level results: Naive and antigen-experienced cells were not separated, limiting conclusive comparison. Naive CD4+ cells and diversity were both higher in long-lived donors than in aged donors.

The data also belong to a second study, concerning T cells of mothers and their children. That paper states: The extracted RNA was employed in its entirety for cDNA synthesis, at roughly 1.5 ug per 15 ul.

The receptor comes from a boy between 10 and 17 years old in good health. The V and J genes are TRBV20-1 and TRBJ2-1; D tentatively fits TRBD1 or TRBD2 (5 bases each). The material sequenced was blood. The CDR3 sequence: CSARYRGHNEQFF. DNA for the CDR3: TGCAGTGCTAGATACCGGGGCCACAATGAGCAGTTCTTC.